Sequencing of this T cell receptor (beta chain) was carried out in a study of identical twins. Germline values: CDR1 WNHNN, CDR2 SYGVQD (reference sequence). CDR3 length equals 14 residues. V was trimmed by 3 bases and J by 8 bases, leaving 15 bases between them. TCRdb re-called the 5' RACE reads with MiXCR, one entry per CDR3 protein. The data show around 1.7 million distinct CDR3 sequences, under 35% seen once. The TCR sequence derives from a newborn girl in good health. Sequences were obtained from cord blood. The chain couples TRBV10-1 to TRBJ2-3; D gene ambiguous. The CDR3 region is CASSELGPWGTQYF. CDR3 bases: TGCGCCAGCAGTGAACTCGGGCCTTGGGGTACGCAGTATTTT.